This T cell receptor (beta chain) originates from a study of blood T cell repertoires in COVID-19. Sequencing was performed with immunoSEQ multiplex PCR; in TCRdb, only in-frame clones are kept and a portion is missing. The table shows 150,000 to 200,000 clones, with 80% to 90% occurring only once. Germline-derived CDR1 and CDR2 are SNHLY and FYNNEI. CDR3 length: 13 residues. Trimming left V 3 bases short and J 9 bases short, with 12 bases between. This chain connects TRBV2 to TRBJ2-1; TRBD2 might be the D (6 bases). Sequenced material: PBMCs or T cells enriched from blood (not recorded which). The clonotype comes from a man aged 50-59 years who had recovered from COVID-19. CDR3 in DNA: TGTGCCAGCAGTGAGGAGGGTAGGACTGAGCAGTTCTTC. It is translated as CASSEEGRTEQFF.